Included here is one TCR beta chain sequence, with context. This clonotype was detected a few times. Its antigen is still unknown. No base quality information exists; no much larger clone differs at one position. Taken from cysteine to phenylalanine, the CDR3 has 14 residues. Here the CDR3 DNA is all that survives: 42 bases in frame from base 1. V is clipped by 6 bases and J by 5 bases, and the sequence between their germline boundaries is 14 bases long. Library preparation used PCR. The sequencing machine was an Illumina HiSeq 2500. To normalize quantification of the TCRbeta repertoire, the TCR libraries were built with molecular barcoding that relied on unique molecular identifiers. TCRdb trimmed the raw reads at Q25, called clones with MiXCR and kept productive beta chains. Each record represents a unique CDR3 protein, reported with the most common genes and DNA among its rows. This sample gives about 360,000 distinct CDR3 sequences in total; 10% to 15% of them show up just once. The top ten clonotypes cover 3.5% to 4.5% of the sample.

These data come from a study of T-cell reconstitution after alpha-beta-depleted transplantation in children (dated by TCRdb to the mid-2010s). In terms of the full investigation: The study quantitatively tracked T-cell immune reconstitution after TCRalphabeta/CD19-depleted allogeneic hematopoietic cell transplantation in children using TCR repertoire profiling.

The input for sequencing was PBMCs, taken from the stem cell graft. The rearrangement joined TRBV12-3 or TRBV12-4 to TRBJ1-5; perhaps TRBD1 is the D gene, with 5 bases matching. The sequence was obtained from a human donor who donated a stem cell graft to a child with Fanconi anemia. The CDR3 region: CASSFNQGDQPQHF. The nucleotide sequence reads as follows: TGTGCCAGCAGCTTTAATCAGGGAGATCAGCCCCAGCATTTT.